The sequence of this T cell receptor beta chain was determined in a study of breast tumors, draining lymph nodes, adjacent tissues. From the multiplex PCR reads, TCRdb called clonotypes with MiXCR, one entry per CDR3 protein. The sample shows about 230,000 distinct CDR3 sequences, about 32% of them seen only once. This clonotype showed up many times. CDR3 length: 16 residues. Trimming shortened V by 5 bases and J by 1 base, and 18 bases separated the two germline ends. Per the germline V gene, CDR1 is SEHNR and CDR2 is FQNEAQ (reference sequence). Axillary draining lymph nodes of breast cancer patients supplied the node samples.

The chain joins TRBV7-9 to TRBJ2-7; perhaps D is TRBD1 or TRBD2 (5 bases each). Material: axillary lymph node tissue. This receptor was identified in a female donor with breast cancer. Some clones in this sample may be carry-over from other donors' samples. The DNA of the CDR3 is TGTGCCAGCAGCCCTCAAAAAGGAGAGGGGTCCTACGAGCAGTACTTC. This codes for CASSPQKGEGSYEQYF. The full variable domain, with the rest looked up from reference TRBV7-9 and TRBJ2-7, is DTGVSQNPRHKITKRGQNVTFRCDPISEHNRLYWYRQTLGQGPEFLTYFQNEAQLEKSRLLSDRFSAERPKGSFSTLEIQRTEQGDSAMYLCASSPQKGEGSYEQYFGPGTRLTVT.